These 5 T cell receptor beta chains originate from one sample sequenced in a study of PD-1 blockade in mismatch repair-deficient tumors. TCRdb's table, derived via immunoSEQ multiplex PCR, lists solely in-frame clones and lacks some. The sample includes around 130,000 clones, about nine tenths of them seen just once. Sequencing used peripheral blood, obtained almost 74 weeks after starting pembrolizumab. These receptors originate from an adult with mismatch repair-deficient cancer.

The chain uses TRBV4-1 and TRBJ2-7, with unresolved D. Looked up from germline, CDR1 is MGHRA and CDR2 is YSYEKL. The length of the CDR3 is 13 residues. V was shortened by 4 bases and J by 5 bases, with 12 bases between the two germline ends. The CDR3 coding sequence is TGCGCCAGCAGCCGGGCCGACAATAACGAGCAGTACTTC. This gives the protein CASSRADNNEQYF.

The chain joins TRBV30 to TRBJ2-7; D may be TRBD2 (6 bases). V lost 2 bases and J 3 bases, leaving 17 bases between the germline ends. The CDR3 extends over 15 amino acids. From germline, CDR1 is GTSNPN and CDR2 SVGIG (reference sequence). The CDR3 DNA reads TGTGCCTGGAGTTCAGGCCTAGCGTTTGGCTACGAGCAGTACTTC. It specifies CAWSSGLAFGYEQYF. Supplemented by reference TRBV30 and TRBJ2-7, the full variable domain reads SQTIHQWPATLVQPVGSPLSLECTVEGTSNPNLYWYRQAAGRGLQLLFYSVGIGQISSEVPQNLSASRPQDRQFILSSKKLLLSDSGFYLCAWSSGLAFGYEQYFGPGTRLTVT.

The CDR3 reads CASSVDWDQPQHF. In DNA form, the CDR3 reads TGTGCCAGCAGTGTCGACTGGGATCAGCCCCAGCATTTT. The rearrangement uses TRBV2 and TRBJ1-5; D ambiguous. Deletions cut 4 bases from V and 5 bases from J, with 9 bases between. Germline V gene sequence: CDR1 SNHLY, CDR2 FYNNEI. The CDR3 contains 13 residues.

This sequence joins TRBV19 and TRBJ2-2; TRBD1 or TRBD2 may be the D gene (5 bases each). This CDR3 contains 16 residues. V was trimmed by 3 bases and J by 0 bases, leaving 11 bases between them. Per germline, CDR1 LNHDA and CDR2 SQIVND (reference sequence). In DNA form, the CDR3 reads TGTGCCAGTAGTATCGATTTGGGACCGAACACCGGGGAGCTGTTTTTT. Its protein is CASSIDLGPNTGELFF.

V is TRBV11-2 and J is TRBJ2-7; 11 bases are shared with TRBD1. This CDR3 is built from 14 residues. CDR1 is SGHAT, CDR2 FQNNGV, per germline. V lost 4 bases and J lost 7; bases outside the gene matches: 6. For the CDR3, the DNA is TGTGCCAGCAGCTCCGGACAGGGGGCTCGGGAGCAGTACTTC. This sequence encodes CASSSGQGAREQYF.